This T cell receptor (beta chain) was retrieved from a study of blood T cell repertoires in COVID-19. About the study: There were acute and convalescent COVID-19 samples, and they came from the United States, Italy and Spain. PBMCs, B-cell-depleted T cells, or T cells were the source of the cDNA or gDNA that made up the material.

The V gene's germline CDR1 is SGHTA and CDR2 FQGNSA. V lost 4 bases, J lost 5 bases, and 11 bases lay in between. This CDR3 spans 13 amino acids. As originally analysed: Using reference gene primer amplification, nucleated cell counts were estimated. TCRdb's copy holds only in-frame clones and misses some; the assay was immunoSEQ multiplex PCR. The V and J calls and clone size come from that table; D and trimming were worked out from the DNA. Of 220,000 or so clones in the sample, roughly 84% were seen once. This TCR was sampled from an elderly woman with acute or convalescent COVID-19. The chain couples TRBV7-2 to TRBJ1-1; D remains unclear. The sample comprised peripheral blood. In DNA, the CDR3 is TGTGCCAGCAGCTCCATGGCGGGGACTGAAGCTTTCTTT. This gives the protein CASSSMAGTEAFF.